This T cell receptor (beta chain) was sequenced during a study of cytomegalovirus exposure and HLA in healthy donors. Study outcomes and limitations: The productive fraction for most TCR beta V segments was about 90% or about 30% in an earlier analysis. Across donors, presence/absence analyses took sequencing depth to be roughly uniform.

As for this clone: What it binds is not known.

The PCR used 60 Vbeta and 13 Jbeta primers. Clones were sequenced by immunoSEQ multiplex PCR, and TCRdb holds only the in-frame ones, with some missing. Here the sample spans 140,000 to 150,000 clones, roughly 80% being singletons. CDR1 is SGHAT, CDR2 FQDESV, per germline (reference sequence). After removal of 4 bases from V and 5 bases from J, the junction contained 5 bases not matched to a gene. The CDR3 runs to 14 residues. The chain uses TRBV11-1 and TRBJ2-5; 9 bases are a match to TRBD2. Material: PBMCs. The sequence was collected from a male donor in good health and CMV-seronegative. The CDR3 DNA sequence: TGTGCCAGCAGCTATAGCGGGGGTTCGGAGACCCAGTACTTC. Amino acids: CASSYSGGSETQYF.